This is a list of T cell receptor beta chains from one sample in a study of cytomegalovirus exposure and HLA in healthy donors. Assay used: immunoSEQ multiplex PCR; TCRdb lists only in-frame clones, some missing. Of roughly 160,000 clones listed, approximately 80% are singletons. The sequenced sample consisted of PBMCs. These receptors were obtained from a woman aged 45-59 years in good health and CMV-seronegative. The CDR3 runs from the conserved cysteine through the conserved F or W. The D gene is left open where the match is weak. Expanded clones get a size class; other rows say once, few or many, or leave the size out.

clone size,D gene,V gene,J gene,CDR3 protein,CDR3 DNA
-,-,TRBV7-6,TRBJ2-5,CASSPMGGKETQYF,TGTGCCAGCAGCCCGATGGGCGGGAAAGAGACCCAGTACTTC
-,-,TRBV9,TRBJ2-7,CASSHSVSTGTREQYF,TGTGCCAGCAGCCACAGCGTAAGTACAGGGACAAGAGAGCAGTACTTC
-,TRBD1,TRBV6-5,TRBJ2-7,CASSSRTGTYEQYF,TGTGCCAGCAGTTCAAGGACAGGGACCTACGAGCAGTACTTC
-,-,TRBV4-3,TRBJ2-3,CASSQDSNYPTDTQYF,TGCGCCAGCAGCCAAGACTCTAACTACCCAACAGATACGCAGTATTTT
few,-,TRBV29-1,TRBJ2-1,CSVPLGANYNEQFF,TGCAGCGTCCCTTTAGGAGCTAACTACAATGAGCAGTTCTTC
-,TRBD2,TRBV5-4,TRBJ2-2,CASSYALAGVRGGELFF,TGTGCCAGCAGCTACGCACTAGCGGGAGTCCGGGGCGGGGAGCTGTTTTTT
-,-,TRBV27,TRBJ2-1,CASSAGSYNEQFF,TGTGCCAGCAGTGCCGGGAGCTACAATGAGCAGTTCTTC
once,TRBD1,TRBV29-1,TRBJ1-2,CSVTQGGDYGYTF,TGCAGCGTTACCCAAGGGGGCGACTATGGCTACACCTTC
-,-,TRBV7-2,TRBJ2-1,CASSLGALSYNEQFF,TGTGCCAGCAGCTTAGGGGCGCTATCCTACAATGAGCAGTTCTTC
-,TRBD1,TRBV5-1,TRBJ1-1,CASSYWQGANTEAFF,TGCGCCAGCAGCTACTGGCAGGGGGCGAACACTGAAGCTTTCTTT
-,TRBD2,TRBV4-2,TRBJ2-3,CASSQEYGSGKGDTQYF,TGTGCCAGCAGCCAAGAGTATGGTAGCGGGAAAGGAGATACGCAGTATTTT
-,TRBD1,TRBV6-5,TRBJ2-1,CASSYSKGASNNEQFF,TGTGCCAGCAGTTACTCAAAGGGGGCGAGTAACAATGAGCAGTTCTTC
-,TRBD2,TRBV7-2,TRBJ2-3,CASRLQPGLAGGSTDTQYF,TGTGCCAGCAGACTACAGCCGGGACTAGCGGGAGGTAGCACAGATACGCAGTATTTT
-,-,TRBV5-6,TRBJ2-7,CASSLARYEQYF,TGTGCCAGCAGCTTGGCCCGCTACGAGCAGTACTTC
-,TRBD2,TRBV7-8,TRBJ2-1,CASSLGTSAYNEQFF,TGTGCCAGCAGCTTGGGGACTAGCGCCTACAATGAGCAGTTCTTC
-,TRBD2,TRBV9,TRBJ2-1,CASSVRLAGEQFF,TGTGCCAGCAGCGTACGGCTAGCGGGAGAGCAGTTCTTC
-,-,TRBV5-1,TRBJ2-3,CASSSRSLPDTQYF,TGCGCTAGCAGCTCGCGGTCCCTCCCAGATACGCAGTATTTT
-,TRBD2,TRBV11-2,TRBJ2-3,CASSLRGGRAADTQYF,TGTGCCAGCAGCCTTCGGGGCGGGAGGGCCGCAGATACGCAGTATTTT